This T cell receptor beta chain is from a study of beta chain features in type 1 diabetes. Across the whole study: Patients did not differ from healthy donors in age, gender or cell yield. Study observations and caveats: There was a moderate but significant shortening of TCRB CDR3s in all four CD4+ subsets of Type 1 diabetes patients.

The germline V gene encodes CDR1 MDHEN and CDR2 SYDVKM. V was trimmed by 2 bases and J by 6 bases, leaving 17 bases between them. The CDR3 is 15 amino acids. The investigators reverse transcribed all of the isolated RNA, so they sequenced expressed TCRB transcripts. The study sequenced naive, central memory and regulatory T cell samples to an average of about 3.5 million reads. The table came from immunoSEQ multiplex PCR; TCRdb's copy has only in-frame clones and leaves some out. The table lists 200,000 to 300,000 clones, about a tenth of them singletons. There are a few counts of this clone. Its specificity is unknown.

V usage is TRBV28 and J usage is TRBJ2-7; the D gene is possibly TRBD1 (6 bases). The receptor's source is a man aged 30 to 45 with type 1 diabetes. Sample: naive CD4+ T cells from blood. The CDR3 loop is CASSLGGYEGLEQYF. In nucleotides, the CDR3 is TGTGCCAGCAGTTTAGGGGGCTACGAGGGGCTCGAGCAGTACTTC.